The sequence of this T cell receptor (beta chain) was determined in a study of cytomegalovirus exposure and HLA in healthy donors. Study-wide findings and caveats: Sequencing probably produced one cluster of sequence variants that were highly shared. Cytomegalovirus association was assigned to about 150 TCR beta chains. Association with HLA alleles at 0.05 false discovery rate was found for roughly 17,000 TCR beta sequences in a later analysis.

The PCR was carried out with 60 Vbeta primers and 13 Jbeta primers. Authors' processing steps: A follow-up analysis tallied some 80 million unique TCR beta chains, 8.5 million to 14 million shared. The assay was immunoSEQ multiplex PCR, and TCRdb's table has in-frame clones only and misses some. V, J and clone size derive from that table, while D and trimming were established from the DNA sequence. The sample includes roughly 100,000 clones, approximately 71% of them seen just once. Note on this clone: Its specificity is not known.

CDR1 and CDR2 (germline): MNHNS, SASEGT. The CDR3 has 14 residues. V was shortened by 11 bases and J by 5 bases, with 21 bases between the two germline ends. Input material: PBMCs. This TCR derives from a woman aged 18-35 years in good health and CMV-seropositive. The genes are TRBV6-1 and TRBJ1-1; tentatively, D is TRBD1 (5 bases). This chain's CDR3 is CAAKDVTERTEAFF. CDR3 bases: TGTGCCGCTAAGGACGTGACAGAGAGAACTGAAGCTTTCTTT.